This paragraph reports one T cell receptor (beta chain). The antigen is unknown. TCRdb's table, derived via immunoSEQ multiplex PCR, lists solely in-frame clones and lacks some. The sample gives about 25,000 clones, roughly nine tenths of which show up once; 0.72% is in the top ten. This record comes from a study of untreated major depressive disorder. Patients scored at least 18 on the Hamilton Depression Scale with DSM-IV major depression. Findings of the study overall: CD4+ T cells from depressed patients used TRBV05-01 (Vbeta 5.1) more often than controls.

The CDR3 is 16 amino acids. From germline, CDR1 is SGHNT and CDR2 YYREEE (reference sequence). Unmatched junction bases numbered 8, after V lost 0 bases and J lost 9 bases. Sequencing was carried out using CD4+ T cells from PBMCs. This chain links TRBV5-4 with TRBJ2-1, with 11 bases lining up with TRBD2. The source of this sequence is a woman between 25 and 40 years old with major depressive disorder. The CDR3 sequence is CASSLGVAGGPSEQFF. The CDR3 DNA is TGTGCCAGCAGCTTGGGGGTAGCGGGAGGGCCCTCTGAGCAGTTCTTC.